This entry lists 9 T cell receptor beta chains sequenced from one sample in a study of molecular identifiers for immune sequencing clone quantification. TCRdb reprocessed the PCR reads via MiXCR and lists one record per CDR3 protein. This table has 60,000 to 70,000 distinct CDR3 sequences, roughly 20% appearing once. The sequencing sample was made of naive CD8+ T cells from blood, with Jurkat cell RNA spiked in. Subset of the sample: FACS-sorted CD8+CD4-CCR7+CD45RA+ naive T cells. The receptors here all came from a human donor in good health. Some libraries in this study had Jurkat cell RNA spiked in.

This clonotype was counted ten times or more. The chain couples TRBV7-8 to TRBJ1-4; possible D gene TRBD1, 5 bases. V lost 7 bases to trimming and J lost 7 bases, with 13 bases between them. The CDR3 is 13 residues long. Germline V gene lookup returns CDR1 SGHVS and CDR2 FQNEAQ. Here the CDR3 DNA reads TGTGCCAGCAACCCAGGGAATGGTGAAAAACTGTTTTTT. Translating it yields CASNPGNGEKLFF.

Only a few counts were recorded for this clonotype. CDR3 protein: CASSQGTGSSYEQYF. CDR3 DNA: TGCGCCAGCAGCCAAGGGACAGGGAGCTCCTACGAGCAGTACTTC. The chain uses TRBV4-3 and TRBJ2-7; 8 bases map to TRBD1. The CDR3 consists of 15 residues. The germline V gene encodes CDR1 LGHNA and CDR2 YSLEER. J was trimmed by 0 bases and V by 1 base; bases with no gene match: 2.

This clonotype was seen ten or more times. This rearrangement joins TRBV6-5 to TRBJ2-3; 13 bases fit TRBD2. Unmatched junction bases numbered 5, after V lost 2 bases and J lost 3 bases. Germline V gene sequence: CDR1 MNHEY, CDR2 SVGAGI. The CDR3 sequence is 17 residues long. The CDR3: CASSYPGLAGETDTQYF. CDR3 nucleotide sequence: TGTGCCAGCAGTTACCCCGGACTAGCGGGAGAAACAGATACGCAGTATTTT.

The rearrangement joins TRBV12-3 or TRBV12-4 to TRBJ2-7; D perhaps matches TRBD2 (6 bases). Deletions cut 5 bases from V and 1 base from J, with 18 bases between. The CDR3 length is 16 residues. As DNA, the CDR3 is TGTGCCAGCAGTGATGGAGGGTATCGGGGGTCCTACGAGCAGTACTTC. Translated: CASSDGGYRGSYEQYF.

This clonotype was detected ten times or more. The rearrangement links TRBV5-1 to TRBJ2-7; TRBD2 agrees at 9 bases. The germline CDR1 and CDR2 sequences are SGHRS and YFSETQ. CDR3 size: 14 residues. J gave up 3 bases and V 0 bases, and 1 base lay outside the gene matches. The CDR3 sequence: CASSLVSGSYEQYF. The CDR3 region has the DNA TGCGCCAGCAGCTTGGTTAGCGGGAGCTACGAGCAGTACTTC. The variable domain in full, with the rest retrieved from reference TRBV5-1 and TRBJ2-7, is KAGVTQTPRYLIKTRGQQVTLSCSPISGHRSVSWYQQTPGQGLQFLFEYFSETQRNKGNFPGRFSGRQFSNSRSEMNVSTLELGDSALYLCASSLVSGSYEQYFGPGTRLTVT.

Points on this clonotype: The junction differs from germline at one of its ends, possibly a read error. The CDR3 DNA reads TGCGCCGGCAGCCAAGGTCCCCAATTGGACACTGAAGCCTTCTTT. Residues: CAGSQGPQLDTEAFF. The chain couples TRBV4-1 to TRBJ1-1, with D possibly TRBD1 on 5 matching bases. The CDR3 is 15 residues long. Germline V CDR1 and CDR2: MGHRA, YSYEKL.

This clonotype has at least ten counts. The genes are TRBV7-2 and TRBJ1-5; maybe TRBD1 (5 bases). Trimming removed 0 bases at V and 7 bases at J, with 13 bases between. The CDR3 is made up of 15 amino acids. Germline-derived CDR1 and CDR2 are SGHTA and FQGNSA. This CDR3 reads CASSLAQGLGQPQHF. The CDR3 DNA reads TGTGCCAGCAGCTTAGCGCAGGGTTTAGGACAGCCCCAGCATTTT.

This clonotype was recorded many times. The genes are TRBV11-2 and TRBJ2-7; 10 bases are shared with TRBD1. J gave up 0 bases and V 3 bases, and 5 bases lay outside the gene matches. Germline-derived CDR1 and CDR2 are SGHAT and FQNNGV. The CDR3 has 16 amino acids. The CDR3 is CASSFTGQGSSYEQYF. For the CDR3, the DNA is TGTGCCAGCAGCTTTACGGGACAGGGGAGCTCCTACGAGCAGTACTTC.

This clonotype was seen repeatedly, ten times or more. This chain connects TRBV7-8 to TRBJ2-5, with D uncertain. This CDR3 spans 16 amino acids. V lost 5 bases to trimming and J lost 1 base, with 17 bases between them. Germline loops: CDR1 SGHVS, CDR2 FQNEAQ. CDR3 DNA sequence: TGTGCCAGCAGCAGATGGGCGCCAGCCTTCCAAGAGACCCAGTACTTC. Protein product: CASSRWAPAFQETQYF.